This T cell receptor beta chain was sequenced for a study of T cell changes during pregnancy in multiple sclerosis. With 2 bases removed from V and 1 base from J, the gap between germline ends came to 5 bases. The CDR3 length is 13 residues. Germline loops: CDR1 MDHEN, CDR2 SYDVKM. Produced via immunoSEQ multiplex PCR; TCRdb's table is partial and in-frame only. The profile shows 40,000 or so clones, 91% of them singletons. This material consisted of CD8+ T cells from peripheral blood mononuclear cells, taken before pregnancy. The receptor's source is a female donor with multiple sclerosis, enrolled in a pregnancy study. The chain is built from TRBV28 and TRBJ1-1; D call uncertain. CDR3 in DNA: TGTGCCAGCAGTTTAATGGCGAACACTGAAGCTTTCTTT. Translated: CASSLMANTEAFF.